This T cell receptor beta chain was documented in a study of blood T cell repertoires in COVID-19. Background on the study: T cells, B-cell-depleted T cells, or PBMCs supplied cDNA or gDNA.

From germline, CDR1 is SGHVS and CDR2 FQNEAQ. V lost 0 bases, J lost 5 bases, and 6 bases stayed unmatched. The CDR3 is made up of 16 amino acids. TCRdb keeps only in-frame clones here, not all; method: immunoSEQ multiplex PCR. The table has 300,000 to 350,000 clones, around 90% seen once. Seattle's enrolled individuals joined amid active infection and were then monitored longitudinally. The receptor was isolated from a man aged 25 to 40 with COVID-19, enrolled during active disease. The genes are TRBV7-8 and TRBJ2-3, with 9 bases aligning to TRBD1. Sequenced input: peripheral blood. For the CDR3, the DNA is TGTGCCAGCAGCTTAGCCCCACAGGGGGCGAGAGATACGCAGTATTTT. The encoded protein is CASSLAPQGARDTQYF. Full variable domain (remainder filled in from reference TRBV7-8 and TRBJ2-3): GAGVSQSPRYKVAKRGQDVALRCDPISGHVSLFWYQQALGQGPEFLTYFQNEAQLDKSGLPSDRFFAERPEGSVSTLKIQRTQQEDSAVYLCASSLAPQGARDTQYFGPGTRLTVL.